This note documents a single T cell receptor (beta chain) sequence. This sample is drawn from a study of T cell changes during pregnancy in multiple sclerosis. Repertoires were generated with immunoSEQ multiplex PCR, while TCRdb's copy carries only in-frame clones and drops some. The repertoire consists of some 67,000 clones, with 80% to 95% occurring once and the leading ten covering about 2.1%. CDR1 is SGDLS and CDR2 is YYNGEE in the germline V gene. V was clipped by 4 bases and J by 0 bases, with 10 bases between them. The CDR3 has 14 residues. V and J are TRBV9 and TRBJ1-1, with no clear D. Here the sequenced sample was peripheral blood, taken in the first trimester of pregnancy. The origin of this receptor is a female donor with multiple sclerosis, enrolled in a pregnancy study. CDR3 nucleotide sequence: TGTGCCAGCAGCCCCCGGTCAATGAACACTGAAGCTTTCTTT. Its protein product is CASSPRSMNTEAFF.